This TCR beta chain was sequenced during a study of blood T cell repertoires in COVID-19. Overall study: There were acute and convalescent COVID-19 samples, and they came from the United States, Italy and Spain. PBMCs, B-cell-depleted T cells, or T cells were the source of the cDNA or gDNA that made up the material.

Original handling: The assay estimated nucleated cells by amplifying reference gene primers. Measured with immunoSEQ multiplex PCR; TCRdb has only the in-frame clones, and not every one. Clone size and V and J calls were adopted from that table, with D and trimming inferred from the DNA. The sample shows approximately 120,000 clones, roughly 88% of them seen only once. Germline CDR1 is SGHVS and CDR2 is FNYEAQ. J lost 6 bases, V lost 9 bases, and 11 bases had no gene match. CDR3 length: 13 residues. V usage is TRBV7-6 and J usage is TRBJ2-7; TRBD1 aligns across 7 bases. The sequence derives from a man between 50 and 59 years old with acute or convalescent COVID-19. Sequencing was performed on peripheral blood. The CDR3, as DNA: TGTGCCAGTAATCTACAGGGGATGTCCGAGCAGTACTTC. Amino acid sequence: CASNLQGMSEQYF.